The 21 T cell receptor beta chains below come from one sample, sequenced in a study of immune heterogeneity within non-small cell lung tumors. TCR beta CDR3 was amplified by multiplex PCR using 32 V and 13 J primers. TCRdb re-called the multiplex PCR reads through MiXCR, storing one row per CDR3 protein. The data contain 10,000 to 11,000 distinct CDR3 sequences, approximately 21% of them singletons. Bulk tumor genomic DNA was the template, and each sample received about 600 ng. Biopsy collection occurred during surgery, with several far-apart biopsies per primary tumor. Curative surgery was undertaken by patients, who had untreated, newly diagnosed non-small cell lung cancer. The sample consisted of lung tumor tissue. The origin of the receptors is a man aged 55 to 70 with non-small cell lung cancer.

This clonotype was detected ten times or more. This CDR3 reads CASSKREGADGELFF. DNA of the CDR3: TGTGCCAGCTCAAAGCGGGAGGGCGCTGACGGGGAGCTGTTTTTT. J is TRBJ2-2 and V is TRBV18; TRBD2 matches 10 bases. The CDR3 extends over 15 amino acids. V lost 5 bases and J lost 7; bases outside the gene matches: 7. Germline V lookup: CDR1 KGHSH, CDR2 LQKENI. The whole variable domain, filled in from reference TRBV18 and TRBJ2-2, reads NAGVMQNPRHLVRRRGQEARLRCSPMKGHSHVYWYRQLPEEGLKFMVYLQKENIIDESGMPKERFSAEFPKEGPSILRIQQVVRGDSAAYFCASSKREGADGELFFGEGSRLTVL.

The DNA for the CDR3 is TGCGCCAGCAGCCAAGCCGATGGGGGGGCGCGGACTGAAGCTTTCTTT. Its translation: CASSQADGGARTEAFF. The chain joins TRBV4-1 to TRBJ1-1; a possible D gene is TRBD1 (6 bases). CDR1 and CDR2 from the germline V gene are MGHRA and YSYEKL. The length of the CDR3 is 16 residues. V shed 1 base and J shed 5 bases, with 17 bases lying between them.

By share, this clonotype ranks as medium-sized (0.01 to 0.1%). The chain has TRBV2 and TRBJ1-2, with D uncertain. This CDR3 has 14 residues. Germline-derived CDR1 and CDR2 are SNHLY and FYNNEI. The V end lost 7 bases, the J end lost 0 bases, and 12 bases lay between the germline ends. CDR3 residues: CASTRENTNYGYTF. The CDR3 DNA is TGTGCCAGCACCCGGGAAAATACTAACTATGGCTACACCTTC.

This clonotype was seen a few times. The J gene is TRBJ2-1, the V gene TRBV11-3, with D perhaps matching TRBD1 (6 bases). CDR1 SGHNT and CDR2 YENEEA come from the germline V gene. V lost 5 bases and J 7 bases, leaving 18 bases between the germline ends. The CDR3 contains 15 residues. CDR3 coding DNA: TGTGCCAGCAGCATACTACAGGGAGTTGGGAATGAGCAGTTCTTC. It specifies CASSILQGVGNEQFF.

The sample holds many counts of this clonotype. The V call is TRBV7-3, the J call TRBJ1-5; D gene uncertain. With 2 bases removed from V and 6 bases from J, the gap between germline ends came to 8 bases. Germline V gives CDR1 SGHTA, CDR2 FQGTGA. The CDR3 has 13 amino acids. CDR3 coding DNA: TGTGCCAGCAGCTTAGATTGGGGTCAGCCCCAGCATTTT. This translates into CASSLDWGQPQHF.

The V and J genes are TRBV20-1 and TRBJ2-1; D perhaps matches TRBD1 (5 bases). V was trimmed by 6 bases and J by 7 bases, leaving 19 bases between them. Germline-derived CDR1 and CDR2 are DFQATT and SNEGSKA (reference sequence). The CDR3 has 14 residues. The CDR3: CSARLGAGPNEQFF. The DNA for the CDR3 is TGCAGTGCCCGGCTAGGGGCAGGGCCGAATGAGCAGTTCTTC.

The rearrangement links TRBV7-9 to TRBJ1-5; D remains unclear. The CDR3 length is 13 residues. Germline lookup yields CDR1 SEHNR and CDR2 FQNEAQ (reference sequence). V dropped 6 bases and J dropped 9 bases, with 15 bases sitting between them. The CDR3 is CASSYVADRPQHF. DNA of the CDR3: TGTGCCAGCAGTTACGTTGCCGATCGGCCCCAGCATTTT.

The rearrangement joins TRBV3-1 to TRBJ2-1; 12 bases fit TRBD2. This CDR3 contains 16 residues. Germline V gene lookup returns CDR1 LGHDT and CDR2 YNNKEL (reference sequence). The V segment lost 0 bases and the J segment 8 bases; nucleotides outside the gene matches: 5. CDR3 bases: TGTGCCAGCAGCCAAGATCTCCTAGCGGGGGGGCATGAGCAGTTCTTC. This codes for CASSQDLLAGGHEQFF.

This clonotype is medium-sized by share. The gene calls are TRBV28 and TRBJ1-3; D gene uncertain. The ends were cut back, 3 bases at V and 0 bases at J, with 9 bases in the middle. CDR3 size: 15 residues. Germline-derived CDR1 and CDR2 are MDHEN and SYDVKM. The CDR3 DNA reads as TGTGCCAGCAGTTTTAGGTGGAGCTCTGGAAACACCATATATTTT. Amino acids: CASSFRWSSGNTIYF.

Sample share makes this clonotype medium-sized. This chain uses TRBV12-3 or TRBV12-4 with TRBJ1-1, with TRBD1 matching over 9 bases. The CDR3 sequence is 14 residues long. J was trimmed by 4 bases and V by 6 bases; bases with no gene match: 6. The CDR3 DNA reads TGTGCCAGCAGGCCTACAGGGGGCTTCACTGAAGCTTTCTTT. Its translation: CASRPTGGFTEAFF.

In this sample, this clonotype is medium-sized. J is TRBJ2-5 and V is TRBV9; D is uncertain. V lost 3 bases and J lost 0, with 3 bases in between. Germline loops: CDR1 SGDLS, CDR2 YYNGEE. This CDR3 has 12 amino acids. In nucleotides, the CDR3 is TGTGCCAGCAGCGCGAACCAAGAGACCCAGTACTTC. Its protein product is CASSANQETQYF.

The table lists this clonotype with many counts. This CDR3 is CASSLPGRLVHEQFF. The CDR3 region has the DNA TGTGCCAGCAGTTTACCAGGACGACTAGTTCATGAGCAGTTCTTC. The rearrangement links TRBV27 to TRBJ2-1, with D possibly being TRBD2 (6 bases). The germline V and J ends were trimmed by 2 bases and 8 bases, with 16 bases remaining between them. Germline V gene lookup returns CDR1 MNHEY and CDR2 SMNVEV (reference sequence). The CDR3 has 15 amino acids.

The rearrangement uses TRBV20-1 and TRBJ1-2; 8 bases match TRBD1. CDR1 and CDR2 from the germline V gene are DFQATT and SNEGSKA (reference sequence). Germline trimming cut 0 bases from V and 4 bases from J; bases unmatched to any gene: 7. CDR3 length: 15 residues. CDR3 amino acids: CSARDRQGRLYGYTF. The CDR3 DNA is TGCAGTGCTAGAGATCGACAGGGGCGGCTCTATGGCTACACCTTC.

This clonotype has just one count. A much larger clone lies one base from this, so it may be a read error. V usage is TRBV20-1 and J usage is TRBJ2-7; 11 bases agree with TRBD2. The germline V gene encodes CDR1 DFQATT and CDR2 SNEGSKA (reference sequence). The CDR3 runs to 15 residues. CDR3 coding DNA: TGCAGTGCTACCGTTAGCGGGAGGGCCAACTACGAGCATTACTTC. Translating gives CSATVSGRANYEHYF.

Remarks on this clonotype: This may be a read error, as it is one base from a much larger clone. The CDR3 region is CANSRGVANGYTF. CDR3 nucleotides: TGTGCCAACAGCCGAGGAGTGGCGAATGGCTACACCTTC. The V call is TRBV11-2, the J call TRBJ1-2, with unresolved D. Germline-derived CDR1 and CDR2 are SGHAT and FQNNGV. The length of the CDR3 is 13 residues.

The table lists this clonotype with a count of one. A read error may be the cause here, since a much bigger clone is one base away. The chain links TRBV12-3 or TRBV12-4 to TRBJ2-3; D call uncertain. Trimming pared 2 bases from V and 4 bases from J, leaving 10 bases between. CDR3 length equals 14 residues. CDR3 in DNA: TGTGCCAGCAGTTTAATTTACTTGGCAGATACGCAGTATTTT. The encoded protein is CASSLIYLADTQYF.

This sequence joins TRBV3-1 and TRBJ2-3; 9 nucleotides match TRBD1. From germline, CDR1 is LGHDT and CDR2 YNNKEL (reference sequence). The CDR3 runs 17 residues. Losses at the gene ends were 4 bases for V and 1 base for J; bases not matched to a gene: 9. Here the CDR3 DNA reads TGTGCCAGCAGCCTCCCCACTAGGACAGGGGGCACAGATACGCAGTATTTT. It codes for CASSLPTRTGGTDTQYF.

CDR3 sequence: CASSPNQGGRDTQYF. CDR3 sequence (DNA): TGCGCCAGCAGCCCGAACCAGGGGGGGCGAGATACGCAGTATTTT. The chain is built from TRBV5-1 and TRBJ2-3; the D call may be TRBD1 or TRBD2 (7 bases each). The V and J ends lost 4 bases and 5 bases respectively, with 17 bases between them. CDR3 size: 15 residues. Germline V gene sequence: CDR1 SGHRS, CDR2 YFSETQ.

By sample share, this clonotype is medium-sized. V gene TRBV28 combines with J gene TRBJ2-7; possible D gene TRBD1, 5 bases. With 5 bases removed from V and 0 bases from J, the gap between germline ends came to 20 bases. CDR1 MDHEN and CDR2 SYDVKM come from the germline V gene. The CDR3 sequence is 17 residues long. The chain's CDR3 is CASSPLRELTSSYEQYF. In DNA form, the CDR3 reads TGTGCCAGCAGTCCTCTCAGGGAACTCACAAGCTCCTACGAGCAGTACTTC.

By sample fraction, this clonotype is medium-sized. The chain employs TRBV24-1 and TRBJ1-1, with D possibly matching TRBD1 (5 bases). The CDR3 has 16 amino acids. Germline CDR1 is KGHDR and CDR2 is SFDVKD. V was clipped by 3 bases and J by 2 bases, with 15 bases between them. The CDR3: CATSDVRVALNTEAFF. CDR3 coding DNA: TGTGCCACCAGTGATGTCAGGGTTGCCTTAAACACTGAAGCTTTCTTT.

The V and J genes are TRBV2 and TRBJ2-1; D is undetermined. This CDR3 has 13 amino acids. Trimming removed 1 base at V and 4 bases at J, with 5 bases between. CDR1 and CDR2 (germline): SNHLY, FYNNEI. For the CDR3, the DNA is TGTGCCAGCAGTGAAGGGGATTACAATGAGCAGTTCTTC. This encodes CASSEGDYNEQFF.